This entry features one TCR beta chain sequence. Its antigen is currently unknown. The sample comes from a study of shared clonotypes between healthy human individuals. General observations from the study: As a rule, naive subsets had a larger estimated richness than memory subsets.

CDR1 is MDHEN and CDR2 is SYDVKM in the germline V gene. V was pared by 7 bases and J by 4 bases, with 17 bases between. The CDR3 is 15 residues long. A deep-level run was used for the assay. Over several immunoSEQ plates, each subset's genomic DNA was distributed in even portions. Sequenced by immunoSEQ multiplex PCR; TCRdb stores in-frame clones only, minus some. The table lists about 1 million clones, 65% to 80% of them singletons, with 1.4% to 1.5% in the top ten. The sequence came from a man younger than 35 in good health. The chain carries TRBV28 and TRBJ2-1; D is perhaps TRBD1 (6 bases). Sequenced input: memory CD4+ T cells sorted from blood. Noted subset: CD45RA-negative fraction. CDR3 sequence (DNA): TGTGCCAGCACCCCCCGGGACATGGTATACAATGAGCAGTTCTTC. Translation gives CASTPRDMVYNEQFF.